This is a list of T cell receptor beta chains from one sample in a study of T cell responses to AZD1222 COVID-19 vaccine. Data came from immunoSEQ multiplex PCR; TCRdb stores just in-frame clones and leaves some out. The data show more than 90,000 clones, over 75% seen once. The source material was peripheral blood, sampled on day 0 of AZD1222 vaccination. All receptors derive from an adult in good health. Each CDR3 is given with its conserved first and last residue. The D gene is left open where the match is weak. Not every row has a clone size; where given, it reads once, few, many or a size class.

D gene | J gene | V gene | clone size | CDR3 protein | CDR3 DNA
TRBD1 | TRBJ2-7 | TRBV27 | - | CASSSAGTASYEQYF | TGTGCCAGCAGTTCCGCCGGGACAGCTTCCTACGAGCAGTACTTC
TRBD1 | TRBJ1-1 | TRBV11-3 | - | CASSFTGEGVAFF | TGTGCCAGCAGCTTCACAGGGGAGGGCGTAGCTTTCTTT
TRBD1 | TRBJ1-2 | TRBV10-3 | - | CAIRGQGTDGYTF | TGTGCCATCAGGGGACAGGGGACAGATGGCTACACCTTC
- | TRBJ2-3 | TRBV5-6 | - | CASSFLTSTDTQYF | TGTGCCAGCAGCTTTCTTACTAGCACAGATACGCAGTATTTT
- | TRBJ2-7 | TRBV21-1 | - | CASSKENRTGYEQYF | TGTGCCAGCAGCAAAGAGAATCGGACAGGCTACGAGCAGTACTTC
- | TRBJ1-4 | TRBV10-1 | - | CASSENIASWGQGDEKLFF | TGCGCCAGCAGTGAAAATATCGCTTCGTGGGGACAAGGAGATGAAAAACTGTTTTTT
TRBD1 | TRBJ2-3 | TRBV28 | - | CASVKGGQGTQYF | TGTGCCAGCGTTAAAGGGGGCCAAGGTACGCAGTATTTT
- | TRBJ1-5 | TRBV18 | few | CASSPGRNQPQHF | TGTGCCAGCTCTCCCGGGAGGAATCAGCCCCAGCATTTT
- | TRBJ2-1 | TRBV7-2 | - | CASSLAGTTSGNEQFF | TGTGCCAGCAGCTTAGCGGGGACCACCAGTGGCAATGAGCAGTTCTTC
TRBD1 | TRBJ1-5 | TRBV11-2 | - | CASSWGQGQNQPQHF | TGTGCCAGCAGCTGGGGACAGGGACAGAATCAGCCCCAGCATTTT
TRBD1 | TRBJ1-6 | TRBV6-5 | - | CASKGDRGYNSPLHF | TGTGCCAGCAAAGGGGACAGGGGATACAATTCACCCCTCCACTTT
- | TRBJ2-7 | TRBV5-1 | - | CASSLVSVGGEQYF | TGCGCCAGCAGCTTGGTGTCTGTCGGTGGCGAGCAGTACTTC
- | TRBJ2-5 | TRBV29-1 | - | CSVLNPQGQETQYF | TGCAGCGTCCTCAACCCCCAAGGCCAGGAGACCCAGTACTTC
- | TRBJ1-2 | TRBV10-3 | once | CAIRYGAGGYGYTF | TGTGCCATCAGGTACGGAGCGGGCGGCTATGGCTACACCTTC
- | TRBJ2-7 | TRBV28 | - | CASSFPSDSSYEQYF | TGTGCCAGCAGTTTTCCTAGCGACTCCTCCTACGAGCAGTACTTC
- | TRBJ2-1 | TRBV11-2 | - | CASSLRSGLEGGEQFF | TGTGCCAGCAGCTTAAGGTCAGGGCTCGAGGGAGGAGAGCAGTTCTTC
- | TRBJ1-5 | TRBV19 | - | CASSIADRPNQPQHF | TGTGCCAGTAGTATCGCCGACAGGCCTAATCAGCCCCAGCATTTT
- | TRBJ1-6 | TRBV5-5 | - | CASSLSGAYNSPLHF | TGTGCCAGCAGCTTGTCGGGGGCCTATAATTCACCCCTCCACTTT
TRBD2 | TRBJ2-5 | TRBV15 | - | CATSKISGPQETQYF | TGTGCCACCAGCAAGATTAGCGGGCCCCAAGAGACCCAGTACTTC
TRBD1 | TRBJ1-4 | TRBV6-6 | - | CASTSRGNEKLFF | TGTGCCAGCACATCCAGGGGGAATGAAAAACTGTTTTTT
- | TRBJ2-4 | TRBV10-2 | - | CASSPRGALNIQYF | TGCGCCAGCAGTCCGAGGGGGGCTCTAAACATTCAGTACTTC
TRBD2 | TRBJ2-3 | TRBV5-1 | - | CASSLRLAGGTDTQYF | TGCGCCAGCAGCTTAAGACTAGCGGGGGGAACAGATACGCAGTATTTT
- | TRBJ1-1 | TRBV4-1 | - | CASSQEVGGWTEAFF | TGCGCCAGCAGCCAAGAAGTCGGGGGCTGGACTGAAGCTTTCTTT
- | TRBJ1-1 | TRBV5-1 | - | CASSLWGGTEAFF | TGCGCCAGCAGCTTGTGGGGGGGCACTGAAGCTTTCTTT
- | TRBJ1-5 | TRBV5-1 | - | CASRLGSSGNQPQHF | TGCGCCAGCAGGCTGGGGAGTTCCGGCAATCAGCCCCAGCATTTT
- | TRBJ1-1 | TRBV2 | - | CASNQGRRTEAFF | TGTGCCAGCAATCAGGGACGGAGGACTGAAGCTTTCTTT
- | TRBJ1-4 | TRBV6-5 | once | CASGRGEKLFF | TGTGCATCTGGCAGGGGTGAAAAACTGTTTTTT
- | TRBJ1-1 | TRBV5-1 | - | CASSPRTGNTEAFF | TGCGCCAGCAGCCCCCGGACGGGGAACACTGAAGCTTTCTTT
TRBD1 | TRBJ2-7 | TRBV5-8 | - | CASSQRDSSFYEQYF | TGTGCCAGCAGCCAAAGGGACAGTTCTTTTTACGAGCAGTACTTC
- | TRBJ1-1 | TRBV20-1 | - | CSARGEAFF | TGCAGTGCTAGAGGTGAAGCTTTCTTT
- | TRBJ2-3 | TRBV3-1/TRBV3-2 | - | CASSQDLTGNTQYF | TGTGCCAGCAGCCAAGATTTGACGGGTAATACGCAGTATTTT
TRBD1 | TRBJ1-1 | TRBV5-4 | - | CASKGQGNTEAFF | TGTGCCAGCAAGGGACAGGGGAACACTGAAGCTTTCTTT
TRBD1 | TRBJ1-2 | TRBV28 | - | CASSTGAGYYGYTF | TGTGCCAGCAGTACAGGGGCGGGGTACTATGGCTACACCTTC
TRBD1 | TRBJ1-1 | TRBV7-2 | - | CASDGQVEAFF | TGTGCCAGCGATGGACAGGTTGAAGCTTTCTTT
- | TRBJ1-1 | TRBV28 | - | CASSSPGPSNTEAFF | TGTGCCAGCAGTTCCCCCGGACCGTCGAACACTGAAGCTTTCTTT
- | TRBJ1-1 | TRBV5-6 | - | CASSLRGTEAFF | TGTGCCAGCAGCTTGCGCGGCACTGAAGCTTTCTTT
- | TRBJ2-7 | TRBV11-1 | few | CASSPDGGGDYEQYF | TGTGCCAGCAGCCCAGACGGGGGTGGGGATTACGAGCAGTACTTC
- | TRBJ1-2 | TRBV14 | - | CAIPSGGRSYGYTF | TGTGCCATTCCGTCGGGGGGGCGCAGTTATGGCTACACCTTC
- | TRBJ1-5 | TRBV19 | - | CASSGDSNQPQHF | TGTGCCAGTAGCGGGGATAGCAATCAGCCCCAGCATTTT
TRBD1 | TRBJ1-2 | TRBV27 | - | CASWSPGQGRYGYTF | TGTGCCAGCTGGTCTCCGGGACAGGGGAGATATGGCTACACCTTC
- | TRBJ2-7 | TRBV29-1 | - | CSALRPGTAFEQYF | TGCAGCGCCCTTAGACCGGGAACAGCTTTTGAGCAGTACTTC
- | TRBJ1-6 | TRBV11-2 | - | CASSGINSPLHF | TGTGCCAGCAGCGGGATAAATTCACCCCTCCACTTT
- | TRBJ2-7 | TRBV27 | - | CASSTTPHYEQYF | TGTGCCAGCAGTACCACCCCCCACTACGAGCAGTACTTC
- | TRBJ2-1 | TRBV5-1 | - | CASSLADVNRDEQFF | TGCGCCAGCAGCTTGGCCGACGTAAACAGGGATGAGCAGTTCTTC
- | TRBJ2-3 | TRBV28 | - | CASTSFAQLTDTQYF | TGTGCCAGCACCTCTTTCGCACAGCTCACAGATACGCAGTATTTT
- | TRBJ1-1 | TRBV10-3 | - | CAIGPDGVNTEAFF | TGTGCCATCGGACCAGACGGAGTGAACACTGAAGCTTTCTTT
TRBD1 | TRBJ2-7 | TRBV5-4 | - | CASSQEGDRGEQYF | TGTGCCAGCAGCCAAGAGGGGGACAGGGGCGAGCAGTACTTC
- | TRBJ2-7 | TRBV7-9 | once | CASSLARNYYEQYF | TGTGCCAGCAGCTTAGCGAGGAATTACTACGAGCAGTACTTC
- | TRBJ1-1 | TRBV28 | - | CASGWGTSTEAFF | TGTGCCAGCGGTTGGGGGACAAGCACTGAAGCTTTCTTT
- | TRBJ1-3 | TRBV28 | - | CASSFYRAGNTIYF | TGTGCCAGCAGTTTTTACAGGGCTGGAAACACCATATATTTT
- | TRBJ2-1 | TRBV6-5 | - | CASSYSGGGPGNEQFF | TGTGCCAGCAGTTACTCCGGAGGGGGTCCCGGAAATGAGCAGTTCTTC
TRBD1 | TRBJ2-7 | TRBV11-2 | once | CASSLVPTGTHEQYF | TGTGCCAGCAGCTTAGTTCCGACAGGGACCCACGAGCAGTACTTC
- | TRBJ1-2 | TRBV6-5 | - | CASSLLGIGYTF | TGTGCCAGCAGTCTATTAGGGATCGGCTACACCTTC
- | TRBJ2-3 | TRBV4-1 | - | CASSRKTGTDTQYF | TGCGCCAGCAGCCGGAAGACTGGCACAGATACGCAGTATTTT
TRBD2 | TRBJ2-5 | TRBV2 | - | CASRRGDVSETQYF | TGTGCCAGCAGGCGGGGGGACGTCTCAGAGACCCAGTACTTC